This TCR beta chain was sequenced during a study of T cells in localized non-small cell lung cancer (dated by TCRdb to 2019 to 2021). For the wider study: The study analyzed T cell repertoires of hundreds of early-stage NSCLC patients, comparing tumors and uninvolved tumor-adjacent lungs. The cohort consisted of under 300 treatment-naive NSCLC patients whose localized lung tumors had been resected. The mean age of the NSCLC patients was under 70 years, with 120 to 150 men and nearly 110 women.

The paper as a whole reports these results and caveats: Because of the exploratory design, TCR variables were selected using unadjusted p-values without false-discovery rate correction. A median of about 61 of the top 100 tumor clones turned up in the paired uninvolved adjacent lung, and fewer than 35 of those clones also ranked among the top 100 of that same adjacent lung. Uninvolved tumor-adjacent lung showed the highest T cell clonality, higher than tumor, which suggests more focused antigenic responses in the uninvolved tumor-adjacent lung. Because multi-region tumor sequencing was not done, intratumor heterogeneity could not be ruled out. Higher blood T cell density associated with longer overall survival, while higher adjacent-lung clonality associated with shorter survival.

At diagnosis, tumor, uninvolved tumor-adjacent lung and peripheral blood were collected and then preserved as a mix of FFPE and fresh-frozen material. Blood samples were analyzed as peripheral blood mononuclear cells for TCR repertoire profiling. TCR beta CDR3 regions were sequenced from DNA using the immunoSEQ Assay. Under the source paper's analysis protocol: T cell density was computed as TCR beta template counts normalized to usable DNA estimated by amplifying housekeeping genes. The preseqR package was used to estimate richness by extrapolating to 400,000 templates for PBMC samples and to 120,000 templates for tissue samples. Clonality was calculated as one minus Pielou's evenness. To identify tissue-enriched TCRs, differential abundance testing was run on productive amino-acid clonotypes with a minimum total count of 5 and an alpha of 0.1. The Jaccard Index and the Morisita Overlap Index were used to quantify repertoire overlap between compartments. GLIPH clustered TCR beta CDR3s with public tetramer-defined viral CDR3s; viral motifs required at least three viral sequences plus V-gene enrichment. In TCRdb, the immuneACCESS table is reduced to in-frame sequences with V and J assigned. These tables do not hold every clone; where another copy was compared, an unresolved V gene accounts for under half, and the others remain unexplained. V, J and clone size reflect that table, while D and trimming were determined from the DNA. The table for this sample lists 45,000 to 55,000 clones; 77% of them were counted only once. 17% of the sample is taken by the ten largest.

Points on this clone: Its antigen specificity is not known. The record has no base qualities; no much larger clone is one base away.

Counted from cysteine to phenylalanine, this CDR3 has 13 amino acids. Only the CDR3 part of the read is kept: 39 bases, read in frame from the first base. Per the germline V gene, SGHVS is the CDR1 and FNYEAQ is the CDR2. V is shortened by 4 bases, J by 15 bases, and the region joining them spans 19 bases. The clonotype originates from a man between 40 and 70 years old with stage I squamous cell lung carcinoma. The V and J genes are TRBV7-6 and TRBJ1-5, with no D gene named confidently. Material: peripheral blood, obtained before any cancer treatment. The nucleotides are TGTGCCAGCAGCTCTCCCATCGATTGGAGGTTGCATTTT. Protein translation: CASSSPIDWRLHF.